The text below deals with one T cell receptor (beta chain). What it binds is unknown. The CDR3 covers 14 residues. Germline V lookup: CDR1 MDHEN, CDR2 SYDVKM. V lost 6 bases to trimming and J lost 8 bases; unmatched junction nucleotides: 6. The PCR contained 60 Vbeta and 13 Jbeta primers. The protocol was immunoSEQ multiplex PCR, while the TCRdb copy is restricted to in-frame clones and leaves out a portion. The profile shows under 150,000 clones, about 76% of them singletons. The data originate from a study of cytomegalovirus exposure and HLA in healthy donors. Findings and caveats of the study: Analysis was carried out at a later point, and it linked a missense DCLRE1C variant to TCR beta V- and J-gene trimming.

This clonotype originated in a woman in her twenties or thirties in good health and CMV-seronegative. This chain connects TRBV28 to TRBJ1-4; 10 bases map to TRBD1. Sequenced: PBMCs. The CDR3 bases are TGTGCCAGCAGGCCAGGGACAGGGGACGAAAAACTGTTTTTT. It encodes CASRPGTGDEKLFF.